Here is one T cell receptor (beta chain) with its context. What it binds is unknown. These data originate in a study of cytomegalovirus exposure and HLA in healthy donors. Notes on the study in general: For most subjects, TCR beta sequences were reported to predict HLA-A and HLA-B alleles with accuracy.

PCR was performed using 60 Vbeta and 13 Jbeta primers. Using immunoSEQ multiplex PCR, the repertoire was profiled, and TCRdb retains in-frame clones only, with some absent. The table shows 150,000 to 200,000 clones, with less than 80% occurring only once. The germline V gene encodes CDR1 MNHEY and CDR2 SVGAGI. The V and J ends lost 0 bases and 4 bases respectively, with 6 bases between them. The CDR3 runs 13 residues. This TCR derives from a female donor in good health and CMV-seronegative. The sequenced sample consisted of PBMCs. V and J are TRBV6-5 and TRBJ1-1; no firm D call. Written as DNA, the CDR3 is TGTGCCAGCAGTTACTCGGGCATCACTGAAGCTTTCTTT. Translating it yields CASSYSGITEAFF.